This TCR beta chain emerged from a study of blood T cell repertoires in COVID-19. Study in general: Researchers got acute and convalescent COVID-19 samples from the United States, Italy and Spain. PBMCs, B-cell-depleted T cells, or T cells were the source of the cDNA or gDNA that made up the material.

Germline V gene sequence: CDR1 MNHNY, CDR2 SVGAGI (reference sequence). CDR3 length: 16 residues. V shed 4 bases, J shed 4 bases, and the junction held 7 bases outside the gene matches. The authors' processing: Amplified reference gene primers provided the basis for estimating nucleated cell counts. This table comes from immunoSEQ multiplex PCR, and its TCRdb copy is limited to in-frame clones, with some not included. V and J calls and clone size come straight from that table; D and trimming were deduced from the DNA. Found here are about 100,000 clones, roughly 80% of them singletons; the top ten hold 4.4%.

This receptor was taken from a man in his fifties or sixties with acute or convalescent COVID-19. Sequencing used peripheral blood. J is TRBJ1-6 and V is TRBV6-6; 7 bases fit TRBD1. For the CDR3, the DNA is TGTGCCAGCAGTTCCCTTTCGACAGGGTATAATTCACCCCTCCACTTT. Translated: CASSSLSTGYNSPLHF.